This TCR beta chain emerged from a study of Ad26.COV2.S vaccination and SARS-CoV-2 variants. Treatment here: about 20 received Ad26.COV2.S at low or high dose, single or two shots; five or six received placebo; per-sample allocation not given. Material that was analyzed had been drawn on day 63 after the first vaccine or placebo injection. Sequencing was performed with immunoSEQ multiplex PCR; in TCRdb, only in-frame clones are kept and a portion is missing. The profile shows around 400,000 clones, 90% of them singletons. To note about this clone: The antigen remains unidentified.

Study results and limitations: Vaccinees and placebo recipients showed similar non-spike TCR breadth.

The CDR3 consists of 16 residues. Germline loops: CDR1 SGHAT, CDR2 FQNNGV. V was pared by 1 base and J by 3 bases, with 14 bases between. V and J are TRBV11-2 and TRBJ2-3, with D perhaps matching TRBD2 (6 bases). Sequenced material: peripheral blood, taken in a trial of Ad26.COV2.S vaccine versus placebo. The TCR comes from a person aged 18-65 years who received the Ad26.COV2.S COVID-19 vaccine or a placebo. CDR3 bases: TGTGCCAGCAGCTTAGGGGGGGTGATAGGGACAGATACGCAGTATTTT. Protein product: CASSLGGVIGTDTQYF. Full variable domain (remainder filled in from reference TRBV11-2 and TRBJ2-3): EAGVAQSPRYKIIEKRQSVAFWCNPISGHATLYWYQQILGQGPKLLIQFQNNGVVDDSQLPKDRFSAERLKGVDSTLKIQPAKLEDSAVYLCASSLGGVIGTDTQYFGPGTRLTVL.